This TCR beta chain originates from a study of T cell responses to AZD1222 COVID-19 vaccine. Findings and caveats of the study: Among vaccine-associated CD4 TCRs, coverage spanned spike, with dominance at 160-218 and 743-854. Spike-specific TCR breadth rose after two AZD1222 doses, and depth rose as well. Unmutated variant regions are reportedly targeted by nearly half of spike-specific TCRs. Repertoires in all cases were sampled only once the peak T cell response had passed.

TCRdb's copy holds only in-frame clones and misses some; the assay was immunoSEQ multiplex PCR. The sample holds 150,000 to 200,000 clones, roughly 94% seen once. CDR1 is SGDLS and CDR2 is YYNGEE in the germline V gene. V shed 5 bases and J 5 bases; nucleotides not matched to a gene: 5. The CDR3 has 14 residues. To note about this clone: Its antigen is undetermined.

The material sequenced was peripheral blood, taken 28 days after the second AZD1222 dose. The clonotype comes from an adult who received the AZD1222 COVID-19 vaccine. The genes are TRBV9 and TRBJ2-2; the match to TRBD2 covers 8 bases. Here the CDR3 reads CASRGTGGTGELFF. The CDR3, as DNA: TGTGCCAGCAGAGGGACGGGAGGGACCGGGGAGCTGTTTTTT. Based on the CDR3 plus reference TRBV9 and TRBJ2-2, the full variable domain is DSGVTQTPKHLITATGQRVTLRCSPRSGDLSVYWYQQSLDQGLQFLIQYYNGEERAKGNILERFSAQQFPDLHSELNLSSLELGDSALYFCASRGTGGTGELFFGEGSRLTVL.